The 23 T cell receptor beta chains listed next were all sequenced from one sample in a study of blood T cell repertoires in COVID-19. The repertoire was sequenced with immunoSEQ multiplex PCR; TCRdb's copy has only in-frame clones and lacks some. The table lists some 130,000 clones, around 78% of them singletons, with 10% to 14% in the top ten. Sequenced sample: peripheral blood. The receptors shown here come from a human donor in a cohort sampled during active COVID-19.

V gene TRBV19 combines with J gene TRBJ1-5, with 8 bases aligning to TRBD1. The V gene end was trimmed by 6 bases and the J gene end by 5 bases; junction bases not matched to a gene: 9. Germline values: CDR1 LNHDA, CDR2 SQIVND (reference sequence). This CDR3 has 15 residues. The CDR3 DNA reads as TGTGCCAGTAGCCTCAAAACAGGGGGGCATCAGCCCCAGCATTTT. This gives the protein CASSLKTGGHQPQHF.

The chain carries TRBV18 and TRBJ2-5; 8 bases match TRBD1. This CDR3 spans 16 amino acids. J gave up 5 bases and V 4 bases, and 12 bases lay outside the gene matches. Germline CDR1 KGHSH, CDR2 LQKENI. As DNA, the CDR3 is TGTGCCAGCTCACAAAGGGACCAGGGGGCCAGGGAGACCCAGTACTTC. As protein: CASSQRDQGARETQYF.

V is TRBV5-5 and J is TRBJ1-4; maybe TRBD1 (6 bases). This CDR3 has 14 amino acids. Per the germline V gene, CDR1 is SGHKS and CDR2 is YYEKEE (reference sequence). V was cut by 1 base and J by 8 bases, with 12 bases left in between. In nucleotides, the CDR3 is TGTGCCAGCAGCTTGCAGGGGTTTTGGGAAAAACTGTTTTTT. It encodes CASSLQGFWEKLFF.

The V call is TRBV7-6, the J call TRBJ2-3, with 10 bases fitting TRBD2. Trimming at V came to 3 bases and at J to 4 bases, leaving 7 bases not matched to a gene. The CDR3 consists of 16 residues. Germline lookup yields CDR1 SGHVS and CDR2 FNYEAQ. CDR3 in amino acids: CASSLERGGLADTQYF. The CDR3 DNA sequence: TGTGCCAGCAGCTTGGAGCGGGGGGGCTTAGCAGATACGCAGTATTTT.

The chain uses TRBV6-5 and TRBJ2-7; D possibly corresponds to TRBD2 (5 bases). This CDR3 is built from 13 residues. Germline CDR1 and CDR2: MNHEY and SVGAGI. The V end was cut by 6 bases, the J end by 0 bases, with 9 bases between. The CDR3 coding sequence is TGTGCCAGCAGCTCCGGGAACTCCTACGAGCAGTACTTC. This encodes CASSSGNSYEQYF.

This rearrangement joins TRBV29-1 to TRBJ1-5; 9 bases are shared with TRBD1. This CDR3 spans 13 amino acids. CDR1 is SQVTM, CDR2 ANQGSEA, per germline. V lost 6 bases, J lost 4 bases, and 4 bases stayed unmatched. CDR3 region: CSVGTGLNQPQHF. The CDR3 bases are TGCAGCGTGGGGACAGGGCTAAATCAGCCCCAGCATTTT.

J is TRBJ1-6 and V is TRBV7-9; 8 bases line up with TRBD1. The CDR3 totals 15 residues. V lost 3 bases and J lost 8; bases outside the gene matches: 6. Germline CDR1 reads SEHNR; CDR2 reads FQNEAQ (reference sequence). This CDR3 is CASSFDRGNDSPLHF. The CDR3, as DNA: TGTGCCAGCAGCTTCGACAGGGGTAATGATTCACCCCTCCACTTT.

CDR3 sequence: CASSGASYEQYF. The CDR3 DNA follows: TGTGCCAGCAGCGGGGCCTCCTACGAGCAGTACTTC. The V and J genes are TRBV5-6 and TRBJ2-7, with D possibly being TRBD1 (5 bases). Trimming left V 4 bases short and J 0 bases short, with 5 bases between. This CDR3 is 12 amino acids long. Per germline, CDR1 SGHDT and CDR2 YYEEEE.

The chain uses TRBV21-1 and TRBJ1-1. TRBV21-1 is listed as a pseudogene. This CDR3 has 18 amino acids. This CDR3 is CASSKERVEIRVNTEAFF. The DNA of the CDR3 is TGTGCCAGCAGCAAAGAACGGGTAGAAATCCGGGTGAACACTGAAGCTTTCTTT.

This rearrangement joins TRBV27 to TRBJ2-2, with TRBD1 as a possible D gene (6 bases). Trimming left V 6 bases short and J 6 bases short, with 11 bases between. Germline CDR1 and CDR2: MNHEY and SMNVEV (reference sequence). This CDR3 contains 13 residues. The CDR3 region is CASRIRGSGELFF. In DNA form, the CDR3 reads TGTGCCAGCAGGATCAGGGGCTCCGGGGAGCTGTTTTTT.

The chain carries TRBV10-1 and TRBJ1-3; D gene ambiguous. CDR1 is WNHNN and CDR2 is SYGVQD in the germline V gene (reference sequence). Trimming shortened V by 8 bases and J by 0 bases, and 8 bases separated the two germline ends. CDR3 length: 13 residues. CDR3 sequence: CASSSGSGNTIYF. The CDR3 DNA reads TGCGCCAGCTCCTCCGGCTCTGGAAACACCATATATTTT.

The rearrangement joins TRBV5-1 to TRBJ2-5, with a tentative D call TRBD1 (6 bases). Trimming took 0 bases from V and 5 from J, leaving 14 bases between them. CDR3 length: 15 amino acids. Germline V CDR1 and CDR2: SGHRS, YFSETQ. CDR3 sequence: CASSLVGGRMETQYF. Here the CDR3 DNA reads TGCGCCAGCAGCTTGGTAGGGGGTCGTATGGAGACCCAGTACTTC.

The chain employs TRBV30 and TRBJ2-2; TRBD1 is a possible D gene (5 bases). Trimming stripped 1 base from V and 3 bases from J, with 9 bases between. Per the germline V gene, CDR1 is GTSNPN and CDR2 is SVGIG (reference sequence). The CDR3 loop spans 14 amino acids. The CDR3: CAWSEDTHTGELFF. The CDR3 nucleotides read TGTGCCTGGAGTGAGGACACCCACACCGGGGAGCTGTTTTTT.

This chain joins TRBV28 and TRBJ1-6, with 10 bases matching TRBD1. This CDR3 has 15 residues. V shed 7 bases, J shed 7 bases, and the junction held 7 bases outside the gene matches. Germline V gives CDR1 MDHEN, CDR2 SYDVKM. The CDR3 loop is CASTSGQGNNSPLHF. In nucleotides, the CDR3 is TGTGCCAGCACTTCGGGACAGGGGAACAATTCACCCCTCCACTTT.

This clone appeared once. This chain links TRBV29-1 with TRBJ1-1; tentative D call: TRBD1 (5 bases). This CDR3 is built from 13 residues. V lost 4 bases and J 1 base, leaving 10 bases between the germline ends. The V gene's germline CDR1 is SQVTM and CDR2 ANQGSEA. The CDR3 here is CSVARDWNTEAFF. The CDR3 DNA follows: TGCAGCGTTGCCCGGGACTGGAACACTGAAGCTTTCTTT. Looking up the rest from reference TRBV29-1 and TRBJ1-1 gives the full variable domain: SAVISQKPSRDICQRGTSLTIQCQVDSQVTMMFWYRQQPGQSLTLIATANQGSEATYESGFVIDKFPISRPNLTFSTLTVSNMSPEDSSIYLCSVARDWNTEAFFGQGTRLTVV.

This clone has only one observation. The CDR3 region is CASSITGTVGYEQYF. DNA of the CDR3: TGTGCCAGCAGTATAACCGGGACAGTAGGATACGAGCAGTACTTC. The rearrangement uses TRBV6-5 and TRBJ2-7; the match to TRBD1 covers 7 bases. The CDR3 is 15 residues long. Trimming took 5 bases from V and 4 from J; bases not matched to a gene: 11. Germline V gene lookup returns CDR1 MNHEY and CDR2 SVGAGI.

CDR3 coding DNA: TGTGCCAGCAGCGAGACAGGGGGATCACCCCTCCACTTT. Its translation is CASSETGGSPLHF. The gene calls are TRBV6-4 and TRBJ1-6; 9 positions match TRBD1. The CDR3 extends over 13 amino acids. Per germline, CDR1 MRHNA and CDR2 SNTAGT. The J segment lost 10 bases and the V segment lost 6 bases, leaving 4 bases of the junction unmatched.

The chain employs TRBV5-1 and TRBJ2-1; D is perhaps TRBD2 (7 bases). The CDR3 extends over 20 amino acids. V was shortened by 0 bases and J by 4 bases, with 26 bases between the two germline ends. Germline assignment: CDR1 SGHRS and CDR2 YFSETQ. CDR3 nucleotide sequence: TGCGCCAGCAGCTTGGCCCCCTCACGGCTCGGGGGGCAGGGATACAATGAGCAGTTCTTC. Encoded protein: CASSLAPSRLGGQGYNEQFF.

The V call is TRBV7-6, the J call TRBJ2-2; D possibly corresponds to TRBD2 (5 bases). The CDR3 is 13 amino acids. V was trimmed by 4 bases and J by 8 bases, leaving 11 bases between them. Germline V gene data show CDR1 as SGHVS and CDR2 as FNYEAQ. The CDR3 protein is CASSSSRGGELFF. The CDR3 nucleotides read TGTGCCAGCAGCTCCTCCCGAGGGGGGGAGCTGTTTTTT. Full variable domain (rest looked up from reference TRBV7-6 and TRBJ2-2): GAGVSQSPRYKVTKRGQDVALRCDPISGHVSLYWYRQALGQGPEFLTYFNYEAQQDKSGLPNDRFSAERPEGSISTLTIQRTEQRDSAMYRCASSSSRGGELFFGEGSRLTVL.

J is TRBJ2-1 and V is TRBV5-4; TRBD1 agrees at 9 bases. Germline assignment: CDR1 SGHNT and CDR2 YYREEE (reference sequence). After removal of 4 bases from V and 9 bases from J, the junction contained 14 bases not matched to a gene. The CDR3 has 16 residues. The CDR3 region has the DNA TGTGCCAGCAGCCCTCCCCCGGGACAGGGTCGGGGTGAGCAGTTCTTC. Amino acid sequence: CASSPPPGQGRGEQFF.

The chain's CDR3 is CSYRATNEKLFF. The CDR3 DNA sequence: TGCAGCTACCGAGCAACTAATGAAAAACTGTTTTTT. The J gene is TRBJ1-4, the V gene TRBV29-1, with D hard to call. V lost 8 bases to trimming and J lost 0 bases, with 7 bases between them. Germline CDR1 reads SQVTM; CDR2 reads ANQGSEA. The CDR3 has 12 residues.

Only one count was recorded for this clone. The J gene is TRBJ1-5, the V gene TRBV6-5; a possible D gene is TRBD1 (5 bases). Germline values: CDR1 MNHEY, CDR2 SVGAGI. The CDR3 totals 15 residues. Trimming cost V 0 bases and J 3 bases, with 9 bases left between them. CDR3 nucleotide sequence: TGTGCCAGCAGTTACTCCCAGGGTTCCAATCAGCCCCAGCATTTT. Translated: CASSYSQGSNQPQHF.

The chain is built from TRBV29-1 and TRBJ2-7; D is perhaps TRBD2 (6 bases). Looked up from germline, CDR1 is SQVTM and CDR2 is ANQGSEA. V was cut by 8 bases and J by 4 bases, with 15 bases left in between. The CDR3 spans 12 residues. CDR3 in DNA: TGCAGCTTCCGCGGGGATGGGTACGAGCAGTACTTC. Its protein product is CSFRGDGYEQYF.